This TCR beta chain was captured by sequencing in a study of resident and recirculating memory T cells in vitiligo. Study-wide results and limits: No single dominant TCR clone appeared; lesion clonality varied.

In the case of this clone: Its matching antigen is unknown.

TCRdb's table, derived via immunoSEQ multiplex PCR, lists solely in-frame clones and lacks some. The table lists tens of thousands of clones, around 90% of them singletons. The length of the CDR3 is 18 residues. Per germline, CDR1 MGHRA and CDR2 YSYEKL. Losses at the gene ends were 4 bases for V and 0 bases for J; bases not matched to a gene: 11. V usage is TRBV4-1 and J usage is TRBJ1-4, with 7 bases identical to TRBD1. Sequencing input: blood. The receptor was isolated from a male donor with vitiligo. The CDR3 here is CASSPLAKGATTNEKLFF. CDR3 bases: TGCGCCAGCAGCCCCCTGGCTAAGGGGGCGACAACTAATGAAAAACTGTTTTTT.